These T cell receptor beta chains were read from a single sample in a study of early T cells in non-severe SARS-CoV-2 infection. MiXCR, run by TCRdb on the 5' RACE reads, gives a single entry per CDR3 protein. The sample shows tens of thousands of distinct CDR3 sequences, roughly 7.8% of them seen only once. This sample comprised whole blood, obtained at baseline. The receptors shown here come from an adult who was a healthcare worker with PCR-confirmed SARS-CoV-2 infection or an uninfected control (not recorded which). CDR3s include the opening cysteine and the closing phenylalanine or tryptophan. The order of the fields is D gene, clone size, J gene, V gene, CDR3 DNA, CDR3 protein. The D gene is left open where the match is weak. Expanded clones are given a class, and other clones once, few, many or no size at all.

NA,many,TRBJ1-2,TRBV6-1,TGTGCCAGCAGGGTGAGGCCGAACAGGGCAATTTATGGCTACACCTTC,CASRVRPNRAIYGYTF
NA,many,TRBJ1-2,TRBV27,TGTGCCAGCAGTTTATCGGTCGAACGCTCGTTAGGCTACACCTTC,CASSLSVERSLGYTF
NA,NA,TRBJ2-5,TRBV28,TGTGCCAGCAGTTGGGGGGTCCCACGCCAAGAGACCCAGTACTTC,CASSWGVPRQETQYF
TRBD1,NA,TRBJ1-6,TRBV20-1,TGCAGTGCTGATGTGGGGACAGGGGATTCACCCCTCCACTTT,CSADVGTGDSPLHF
TRBD1,NA,TRBJ2-7,TRBV20-1,TGCAGTGCTAGAGTTGGGACAGGCCTATCCTACGAGCAGTACTTC,CSARVGTGLSYEQYF
NA,few,TRBJ2-7,TRBV7-7,TGTGCCAGCAGCTTAGGAAAGCAGTACTTC,CASSLGKQYF
NA,many,TRBJ2-6,TRBV7-9,TGTGCCAGCAGCCCCATTTCAGAGCCTGGGGCCAACGTCCTGACTTTC,CASSPISEPGANVLTF
NA,many,TRBJ2-1,TRBV4-2,TGTGCCAGCAGCCAAGATCCCCCAGGGGCCTACTACAATGAGCAGTTCTTC,CASSQDPPGAYYNEQFF
NA,few,TRBJ1-3,TRBV30,TGTGCCTGGAGGCCTCGCGGGTCTGAAAACACCATATATTTT,CAWRPRGSENTIYF
NA,many,TRBJ2-1,TRBV27,TGTGCCAGCAGGACCCGGGACACTTCGAGCTCCTACAATGAGCAGTTCTTC,CASRTRDTSSSYNEQFF
NA,many,TRBJ1-2,TRBV7-9,TGTGCCAGCAGAAAAGCCCAGTTAGCTAACTATGGCTACACCTTC,CASRKAQLANYGYTF
TRBD1,NA,TRBJ2-7,TRBV11-3,TGTGCCAGCAGCCCGGATGCCGGGACAGGGTACCACGAGCAGTACTTC,CASSPDAGTGYHEQYF
NA,many,TRBJ2-5,TRBV7-9,TGTGCCAGCAGCCCAGTTACGGGGCGGCAAGAGACCCAGTACTTC,CASSPVTGRQETQYF
NA,NA,TRBJ2-7,TRBV11-2,TGTGCCAGCAGCCCCCTAAAGCGAAAGGGCTACGAGCAGTACTTC,CASSPLKRKGYEQYF
NA,few,TRBJ2-1,TRBV19,TGTGCCAGTAGTTTGACTCCCAGCTCCTACAATGAGCAGTTCTTC,CASSLTPSSYNEQFF
TRBD1,many,TRBJ1-4,TRBV28,TGTGCCAGCAGACCGGGACAGGTCGAAAAACTGTTTTTT,CASRPGQVEKLFF
NA,many,TRBJ2-4,TRBV11-2,TGTGCCAGCAGCTTAGATCTTGCAGAGCCCCTAGCCAAAAACATTCAGTACTTC,CASSLDLAEPLAKNIQYF
NA,NA,TRBJ2-5,TRBV7-9,TGTGCCAGCAGCTTAGTATTGCAGCCTTTGACCCAGTACTTC,CASSLVLQPLTQYF
TRBD1,NA,TRBJ2-7,TRBV7-3,TGTGCCAGCAGCCCGACAGGGATGGTTGAAGAGCAGTACTTC,CASSPTGMVEEQYF